The clone carrying this TCR beta chain was seen only once. Its antigen is undetermined. Described treatment: over 15 received Ad26.COV2.S at low or high dose, single or two shots; about 5 received placebo; per-sample allocation not given. Sampling took place 63 days after the first vaccine or placebo injection. This entry belongs to a study of Ad26.COV2.S vaccination and SARS-CoV-2 variants. The CDR3 runs to 18 residues. Trimming took 0 bases from V and 0 from J, leaving 12 bases between them. CDR1 LGHNA and CDR2 YSLEER come from the germline V gene. Assay used: immunoSEQ multiplex PCR; TCRdb lists only in-frame clones, some missing. The data show 500,000 or so clones, approximately 88% seen once. Study conclusions and caveats: The study found similar non-spike TCR breadth in vaccine and placebo recipients.

The TCR was taken from a person between 18 and 65 years old who received the Ad26.COV2.S COVID-19 vaccine or a placebo. The sequenced sample was peripheral blood, obtained in a trial of Ad26.COV2.S vaccine versus placebo. The chain couples TRBV4-3 to TRBJ2-6; a possible D gene is TRBD2 (6 bases). CDR3 protein: CASSQDLRGNSGANVLTF. The CDR3 DNA reads TGCGCCAGCAGCCAAGATCTTCGGGGGAACTCTGGGGCCAACGTCCTGACTTTC.